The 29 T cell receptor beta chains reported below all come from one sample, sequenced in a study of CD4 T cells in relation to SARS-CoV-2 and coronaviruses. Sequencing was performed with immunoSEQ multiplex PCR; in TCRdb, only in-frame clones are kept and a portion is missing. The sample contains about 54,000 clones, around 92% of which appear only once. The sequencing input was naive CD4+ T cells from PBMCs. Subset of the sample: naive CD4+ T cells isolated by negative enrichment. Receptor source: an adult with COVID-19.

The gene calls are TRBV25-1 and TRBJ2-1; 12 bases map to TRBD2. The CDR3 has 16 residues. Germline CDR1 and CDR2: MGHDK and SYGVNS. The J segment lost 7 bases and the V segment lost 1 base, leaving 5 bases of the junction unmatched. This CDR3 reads CASSESRLAGGNEQFF. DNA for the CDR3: TGTGCCAGCAGTGAATCTCGGCTAGCGGGAGGGAATGAGCAGTTCTTC.

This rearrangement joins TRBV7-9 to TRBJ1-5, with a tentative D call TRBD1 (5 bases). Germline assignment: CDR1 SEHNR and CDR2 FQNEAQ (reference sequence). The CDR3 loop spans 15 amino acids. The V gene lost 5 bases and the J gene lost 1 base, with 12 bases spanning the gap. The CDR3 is CASSPGWGSNQPQHF. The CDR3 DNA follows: TGTGCCAGCAGCCCGGGGTGGGGGAGCAATCAGCCCCAGCATTTT. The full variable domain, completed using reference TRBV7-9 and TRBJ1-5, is DTGVSQNPRHKITKRGQNVTFRCDPISEHNRLYWYRQTLGQGPEFLTYFQNEAQLEKSRLLSDRFSAERPKGSFSTLEIQRTEQGDSAMYLCASSPGWGSNQPQHFGDGTRLSIL.

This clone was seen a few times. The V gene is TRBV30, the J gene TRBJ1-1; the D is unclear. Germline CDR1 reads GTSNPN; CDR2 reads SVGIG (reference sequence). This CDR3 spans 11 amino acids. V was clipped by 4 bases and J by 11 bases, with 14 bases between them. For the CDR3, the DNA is TGTGCCTGGACCCCATCGATAGGGGCTTTCTTT. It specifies CAWTPSIGAFF.

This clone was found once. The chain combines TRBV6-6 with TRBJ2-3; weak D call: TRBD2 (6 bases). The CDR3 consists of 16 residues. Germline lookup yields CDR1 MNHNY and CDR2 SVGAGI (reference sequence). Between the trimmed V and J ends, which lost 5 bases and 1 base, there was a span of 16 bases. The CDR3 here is CASSRITGLGTDTQYF. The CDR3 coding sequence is TGTGCCAGCAGTCGAATTACGGGACTTGGCACAGATACGCAGTATTTT.

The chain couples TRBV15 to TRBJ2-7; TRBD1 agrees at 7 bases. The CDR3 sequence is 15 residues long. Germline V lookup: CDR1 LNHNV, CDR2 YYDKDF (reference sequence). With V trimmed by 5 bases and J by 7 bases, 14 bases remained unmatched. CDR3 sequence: CATSRSPGQTGEQYF. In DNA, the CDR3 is TGTGCCACCAGCCGCTCCCCGGGACAGACGGGGGAGCAGTACTTC.

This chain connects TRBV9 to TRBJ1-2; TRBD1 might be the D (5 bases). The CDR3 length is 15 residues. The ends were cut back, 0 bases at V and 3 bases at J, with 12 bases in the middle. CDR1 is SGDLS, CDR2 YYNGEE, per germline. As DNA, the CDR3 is TGTGCCAGCAGCGTAGGGACAAGGACGGACTATGGCTACACCTTC. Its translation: CASSVGTRTDYGYTF.

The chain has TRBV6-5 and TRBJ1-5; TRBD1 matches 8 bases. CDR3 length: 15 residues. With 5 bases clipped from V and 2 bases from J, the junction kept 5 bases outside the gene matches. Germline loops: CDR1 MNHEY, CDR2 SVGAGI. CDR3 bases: TGTGCCAGCAGTAAAAGGGGACAGGGCAATCAGCCCCAGCATTTT. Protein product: CASSKRGQGNQPQHF.

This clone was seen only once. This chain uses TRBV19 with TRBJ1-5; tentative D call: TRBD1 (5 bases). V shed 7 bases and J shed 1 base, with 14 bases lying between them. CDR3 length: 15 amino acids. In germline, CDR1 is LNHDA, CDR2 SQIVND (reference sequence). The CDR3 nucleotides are TGTGCCAGTACCCGAAGCGGGGGAAGCAATCAGCCCCAGCATTTT. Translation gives CASTRSGGSNQPQHF.

The CDR3 DNA follows: TGTGCCAGCAGCCAAGAGGGGTACACTGAAGCTTTCTTT. This codes for CASSQEGYTEAFF. The chain combines TRBV3-1 (or the pseudogene TRBV3-2) with TRBJ1-1; no firm D call. CDR3 length: 13 amino acids. The germline CDR1 and CDR2 sequences are LGHDT and YNNKEL (reference sequence). V lost 0 bases to trimming and J lost 3 bases, with 5 bases between them.

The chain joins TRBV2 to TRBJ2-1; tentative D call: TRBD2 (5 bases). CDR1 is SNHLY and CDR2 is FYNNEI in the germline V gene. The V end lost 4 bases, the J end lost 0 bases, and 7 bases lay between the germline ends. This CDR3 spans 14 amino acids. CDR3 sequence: CASSGGSSYNEQFF. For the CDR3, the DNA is TGTGCCAGCAGTGGTGGGAGCTCCTACAATGAGCAGTTCTTC.

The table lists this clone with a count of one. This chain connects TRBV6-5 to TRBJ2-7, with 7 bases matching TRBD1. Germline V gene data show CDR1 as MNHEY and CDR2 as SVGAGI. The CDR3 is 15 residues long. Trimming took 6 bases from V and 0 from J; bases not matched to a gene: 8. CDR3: CASRRTGMSSYEQYF. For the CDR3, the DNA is TGTGCCAGCAGAAGGACAGGCATGAGCTCCTACGAGCAGTACTTC.

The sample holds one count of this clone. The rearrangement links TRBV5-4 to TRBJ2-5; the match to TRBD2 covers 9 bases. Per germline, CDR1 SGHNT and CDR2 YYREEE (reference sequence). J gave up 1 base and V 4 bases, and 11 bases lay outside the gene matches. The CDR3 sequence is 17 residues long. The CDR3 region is CASSKTLGLAFQETQYF. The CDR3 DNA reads TGTGCCAGCAGCAAAACACTGGGACTAGCTTTCCAAGAGACCCAGTACTTC.

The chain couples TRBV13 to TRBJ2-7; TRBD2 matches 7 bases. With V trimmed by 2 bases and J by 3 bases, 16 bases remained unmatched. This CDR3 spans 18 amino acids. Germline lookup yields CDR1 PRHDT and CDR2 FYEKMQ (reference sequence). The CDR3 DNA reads TGTGCCAGCAGCTTATCCGATCCTTGGCAGGGACTAAACTACGAGCAGTACTTC. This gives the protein CASSLSDPWQGLNYEQYF.

CDR3 residues: CASSTILSFFGNTIYF. The DNA of the CDR3 is TGTGCCAGTAGTACGATCCTGTCCTTTTTCGGAAACACCATATATTTT. This chain links TRBV19 with TRBJ1-3; D is unresolved. Trimming removed 4 bases from V and 4 bases from J, with 17 bases in between. The germline V gene encodes CDR1 LNHDA and CDR2 SQIVND (reference sequence). The CDR3 consists of 16 residues. Full variable domain (rest looked up from reference TRBV19 and TRBJ1-3): DGGITQSPKYLFRKEGQNVTLSCEQNLNHDAMYWYRQDPGQGLRLIYYSQIVNDFQKGDIAEGYSVSREKKESFPLTVTSAQKNPTAFYLCASSTILSFFGNTIYFGEGSWLTVV.

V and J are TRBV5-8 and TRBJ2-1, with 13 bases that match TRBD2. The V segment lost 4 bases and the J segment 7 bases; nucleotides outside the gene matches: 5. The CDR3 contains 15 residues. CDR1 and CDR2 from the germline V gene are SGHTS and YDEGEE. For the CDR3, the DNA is TGTGCCAGCAGCCTGGGACTAGCGGGACTTAATGAGCAGTTCTTC. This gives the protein CASSLGLAGLNEQFF.

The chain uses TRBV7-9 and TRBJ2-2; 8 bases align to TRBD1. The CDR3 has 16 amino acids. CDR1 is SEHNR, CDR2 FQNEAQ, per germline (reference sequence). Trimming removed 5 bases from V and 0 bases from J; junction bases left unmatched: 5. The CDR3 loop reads CASSLRQGTNTGELFF. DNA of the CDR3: TGTGCCAGCAGCCTAAGACAGGGGACGAACACCGGGGAGCTGTTTTTT.

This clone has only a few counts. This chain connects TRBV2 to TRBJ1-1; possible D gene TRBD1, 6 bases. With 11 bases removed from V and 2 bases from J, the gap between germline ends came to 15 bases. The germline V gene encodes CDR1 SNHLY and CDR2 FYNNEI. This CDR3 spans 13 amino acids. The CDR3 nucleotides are TGTGCCGGTCAGGGACACATAAACACTGAAGCTTTCTTT. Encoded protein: CAGQGHINTEAFF. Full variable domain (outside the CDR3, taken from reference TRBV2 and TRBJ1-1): EPEVTQTPSHQVTQMGQEVILRCVPISNHLYFYWYRQILGQKVEFLVSFYNNEISEKSEIFDDQFSVERPDGSNFTLKIRSTKLEDSAMYFCAGQGHINTEAFFGQGTRLTVV.

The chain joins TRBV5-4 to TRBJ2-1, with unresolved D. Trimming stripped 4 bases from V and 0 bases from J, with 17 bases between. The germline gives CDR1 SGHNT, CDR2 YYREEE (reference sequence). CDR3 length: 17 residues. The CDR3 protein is CASSRGALASSYNEQFF. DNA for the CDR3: TGTGCCAGCAGCCGAGGAGCACTGGCGAGCTCCTACAATGAGCAGTTCTTC.

In nucleotides, the CDR3 is TGTGCCAGTAGTATATTAGCGGGAGGCCGCACAGATACGCAGTATTTT. This gives the protein CASSILAGGRTDTQYF. The J gene is TRBJ2-3, the V gene TRBV19; TRBD2 matches 10 bases. Germline CDR1 and CDR2: LNHDA and SQIVND (reference sequence). The CDR3 is made up of 16 amino acids. The V gene end was trimmed by 2 bases and the J gene end by 1 base; junction bases not matched to a gene: 3.

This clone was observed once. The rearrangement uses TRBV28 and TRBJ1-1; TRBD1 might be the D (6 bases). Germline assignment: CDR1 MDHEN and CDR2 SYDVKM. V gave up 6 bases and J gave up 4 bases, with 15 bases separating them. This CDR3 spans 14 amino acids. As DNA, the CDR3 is TGTGCCAGCAGACCCGGACAGAGTGGCACTGAAGCTTTCTTT. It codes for CASRPGQSGTEAFF. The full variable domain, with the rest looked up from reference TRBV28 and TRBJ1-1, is DVKVTQSSRYLVKRTGEKVFLECVQDMDHENMFWYRQDPGLGLRLIYFSYDVKMKEKGDIPEGYSVSREKKERFSLILESASTNQTSMYLCASRPGQSGTEAFFGQGTRLTVV.

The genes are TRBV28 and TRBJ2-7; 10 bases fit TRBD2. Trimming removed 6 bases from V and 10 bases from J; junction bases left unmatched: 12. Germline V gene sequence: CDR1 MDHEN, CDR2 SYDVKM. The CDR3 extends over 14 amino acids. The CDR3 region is CASSLGATSGTQYF. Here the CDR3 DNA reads TGTGCCAGCAGCCTAGGGGCCACTAGCGGGACTCAGTACTTC. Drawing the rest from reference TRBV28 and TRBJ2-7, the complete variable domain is DVKVTQSSRYLVKRTGEKVFLECVQDMDHENMFWYRQDPGLGLRLIYFSYDVKMKEKGDIPEGYSVSREKKERFSLILESASTNQTSMYLCASSLGATSGTQYFGPGTRLTVT.

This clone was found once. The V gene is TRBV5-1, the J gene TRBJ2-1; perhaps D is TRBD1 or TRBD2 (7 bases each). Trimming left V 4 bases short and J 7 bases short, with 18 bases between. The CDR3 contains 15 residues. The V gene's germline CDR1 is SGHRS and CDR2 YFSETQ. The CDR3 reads CASSPRGGAGNEQFF. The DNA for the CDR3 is TGCGCCAGCAGCCCCAGGGGGGGGGCTGGGAATGAGCAGTTCTTC.

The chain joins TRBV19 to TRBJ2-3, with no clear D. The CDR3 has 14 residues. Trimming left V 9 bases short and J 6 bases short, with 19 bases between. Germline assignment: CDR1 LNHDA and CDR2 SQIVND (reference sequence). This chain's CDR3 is CASRPGRLLDTQYF. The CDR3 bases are TGTGCCAGCCGCCCGGGTAGGTTGCTGGATACGCAGTATTTT.

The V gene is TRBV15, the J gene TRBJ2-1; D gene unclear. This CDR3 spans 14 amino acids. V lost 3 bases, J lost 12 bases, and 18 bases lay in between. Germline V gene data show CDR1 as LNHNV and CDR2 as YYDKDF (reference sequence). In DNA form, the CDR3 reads TGTGCCACCAGCAGCGAGCGCTTTACGTTCGGGCAGTTCTTC. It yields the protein CATSSERFTFGQFF.

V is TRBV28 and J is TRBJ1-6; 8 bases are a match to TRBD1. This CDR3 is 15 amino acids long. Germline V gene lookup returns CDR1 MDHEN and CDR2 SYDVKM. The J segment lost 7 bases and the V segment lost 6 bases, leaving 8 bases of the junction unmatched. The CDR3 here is CASRGRTGFNSPLHF. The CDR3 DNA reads TGTGCCAGCAGGGGCCGGACAGGGTTCAATTCACCCCTCCACTTT.

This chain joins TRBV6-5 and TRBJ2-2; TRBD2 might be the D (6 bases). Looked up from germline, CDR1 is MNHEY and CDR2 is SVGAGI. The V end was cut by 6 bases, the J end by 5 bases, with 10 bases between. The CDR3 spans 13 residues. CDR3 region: CASSRRVTGELFF. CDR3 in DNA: TGTGCCAGCAGCCGGAGGGTGACCGGGGAGCTGTTTTTT.

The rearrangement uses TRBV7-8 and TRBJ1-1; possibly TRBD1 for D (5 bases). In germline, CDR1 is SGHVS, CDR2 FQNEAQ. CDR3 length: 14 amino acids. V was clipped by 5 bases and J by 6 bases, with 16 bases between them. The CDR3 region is CASSPPRGRAEAFF. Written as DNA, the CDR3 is TGTGCCAGCAGCCCACCCCGGGGCAGAGCTGAAGCTTTCTTT.

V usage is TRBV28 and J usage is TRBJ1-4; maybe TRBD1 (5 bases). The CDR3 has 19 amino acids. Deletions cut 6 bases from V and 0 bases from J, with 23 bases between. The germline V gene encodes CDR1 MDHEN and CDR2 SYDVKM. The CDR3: CASSQSGGSVPATNEKLFF. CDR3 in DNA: TGTGCCAGCAGCCAGTCGGGGGGTTCAGTACCTGCAACTAATGAAAAACTGTTTTTT.

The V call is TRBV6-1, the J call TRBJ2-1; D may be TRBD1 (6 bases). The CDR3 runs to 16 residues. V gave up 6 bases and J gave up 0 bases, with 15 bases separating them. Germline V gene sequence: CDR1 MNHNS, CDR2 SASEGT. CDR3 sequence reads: CASSEHTGSSYNEQFF. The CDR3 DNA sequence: TGTGCCAGCAGCGAACACACAGGGAGCTCCTACAATGAGCAGTTCTTC.